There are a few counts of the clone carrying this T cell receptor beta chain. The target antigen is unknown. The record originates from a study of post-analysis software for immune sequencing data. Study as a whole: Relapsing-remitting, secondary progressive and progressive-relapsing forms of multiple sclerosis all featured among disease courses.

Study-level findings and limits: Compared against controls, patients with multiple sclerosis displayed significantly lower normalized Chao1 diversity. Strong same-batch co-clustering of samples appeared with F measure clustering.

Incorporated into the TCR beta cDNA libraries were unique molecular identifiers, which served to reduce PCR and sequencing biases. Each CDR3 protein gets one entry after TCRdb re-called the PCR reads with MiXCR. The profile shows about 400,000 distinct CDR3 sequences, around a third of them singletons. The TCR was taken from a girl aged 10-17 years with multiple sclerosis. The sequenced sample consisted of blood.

CDR3 amino acids: CASSQDRSGGSYEQYF. The CDR3 DNA reads TGCGCCAGCAGCCAAGATCGAAGCGGGGGTTCTTACGAGCAGTACTTC. V and J are TRBV4-3 and TRBJ2-7; 8 bases are shared with TRBD2. With V trimmed by 0 bases and J by 4 bases, 8 bases remained unmatched. This CDR3 has 16 amino acids. The germline CDR1 and CDR2 sequences are LGHNA and YSLEER.